The 25 T cell receptor beta chains in this list originate from one sample, sequenced in a study of blood T cell repertoires in COVID-19. Using immunoSEQ multiplex PCR, the repertoire was profiled, and TCRdb retains in-frame clones only, with some absent. The table lists 61,000 or so clones, around 88% of them singletons. Specimen: peripheral blood. The receptors stem from a woman aged 80 or over with active COVID-19.

The table lists this clone with a count of one. J is TRBJ2-4 and V is TRBV28, with D maybe TRBD1 (5 bases). This CDR3 is built from 16 residues. The ends were cut back, 2 bases at V and 1 base at J, with 12 bases in the middle. Germline values: CDR1 MDHEN, CDR2 SYDVKM. The CDR3 spells CASSLPGIAAKNIQYF. The CDR3 region has the DNA TGTGCCAGCAGTTTACCAGGGATTGCGGCCAAAAACATTCAGTACTTC. The full variable domain, its missing parts supplied by reference TRBV28 and TRBJ2-4, is DVKVTQSSRYLVKRTGEKVFLECVQDMDHENMFWYRQDPGLGLRLIYFSYDVKMKEKGDIPEGYSVSREKKERFSLILESASTNQTSMYLCASSLPGIAAKNIQYFGAGTRLSVL.

The chain recombines TRBV13 with TRBJ1-3, with 7 bases fitting TRBD1. This CDR3 spans 18 amino acids. Trimming removed 5 bases from V and 2 bases from J; junction bases left unmatched: 15. Germline V gene lookup returns CDR1 PRHDT and CDR2 FYEKMQ (reference sequence). The CDR3 is CASSRRDRTRRAGNTIYF. The CDR3 bases are TGTGCCAGCAGCCGCCGGGACAGAACGAGACGCGCTGGAAACACCATATATTTT.

The V and J genes are TRBV2 and TRBJ2-3, with D unresolved. Trimming removed 6 bases at V and 1 base at J, with 14 bases between. The CDR3 consists of 15 residues. Germline lookup yields CDR1 SNHLY and CDR2 FYNNEI. CDR3 sequence reads: CASRVSGVGTDTQYF. CDR3 nucleotide sequence: TGTGCCAGCAGGGTGTCCGGAGTGGGCACAGATACGCAGTATTTT.

In its sample, this clone was seen once. J is TRBJ2-2 and V is TRBV5-4; 9 bases fit TRBD2. The ends lost 4 bases at V and 0 bases at J; junction bases unmatched: 4. Germline CDR1 reads SGHNT; CDR2 reads YYREEE (reference sequence). The CDR3 is 16 amino acids. CDR3 protein: CASSPLAGSNTGELFF. CDR3 nucleotide sequence: TGTGCCAGCAGCCCCCTAGCGGGGTCGAACACCGGGGAGCTGTTTTTT.

Only one count was recorded for this clone. The V and J genes are TRBV10-3 and TRBJ1-2; no firm D call. The CDR3 totals 12 residues. Trimming cost V 4 bases and J 5 bases, with 8 bases left between them. CDR1 ENHRY and CDR2 SYGVKD come from the germline V gene. CDR3 coding DNA: TGTGCCATCAGTGGAGGGAGGTATGGCTACACCTTC. This gives the protein CAISGGRYGYTF.

V is TRBV6-6 and J is TRBJ1-2; D perhaps matches TRBD1 (5 bases). Germline lookup yields CDR1 MNHNY and CDR2 SVGAGI (reference sequence). The CDR3 consists of 13 residues. The germline V and J ends were trimmed by 2 bases and 8 bases, with 12 bases remaining between them. The CDR3 loop is CASSYRGSGGYTF. CDR3 in DNA: TGTGCCAGCAGTTACAGGGGATCAGGGGGCTACACCTTC.

The genes are TRBV9 and TRBJ2-7; 9 bases match TRBD1. V trimming: 4 bases; J trimming: 2 bases; junction bases outside the gene matches: 4. CDR1 is SGDLS, CDR2 YYNGEE, per germline. The CDR3 covers 14 residues. The CDR3 DNA reads TGTGCCAGCAGCTACCGGGACAGGGCCTACGAGCAGTACTTC. This translates into CASSYRDRAYEQYF.

This clone was detected a few times. The rearrangement uses TRBV5-1 and TRBJ1-2; TRBD1 might be the D (6 bases). Germline assignment: CDR1 SGHRS and CDR2 YFSETQ. CDR3 length equals 13 residues. V was trimmed by 2 bases and J by 7 bases, leaving 12 bases between them. As DNA, the CDR3 is TGCGCCAGCAGCTTCTCAGGGGCCCCTGGCTACACCTTC. The encoded protein is CASSFSGAPGYTF. Based on the CDR3 plus reference TRBV5-1 and TRBJ1-2, the full variable domain is KAGVTQTPRYLIKTRGQQVTLSCSPISGHRSVSWYQQTPGQGLQFLFEYFSETQRNKGNFPGRFSGRQFSNSRSEMNVSTLELGDSALYLCASSFSGAPGYTFGSGTRLTVV.

V and J are TRBV2 and TRBJ2-1, with TRBD1 matching 9 bases. The V and J ends lost 4 bases and 3 bases, in that order; junction bases with no gene match: 1. Germline V lookup: CDR1 SNHLY, CDR2 FYNNEI. The CDR3 totals 14 residues. CDR3 nucleotides: TGTGCCAGCAGTGCGGGACAGGGCTACAATGAGCAGTTCTTC. Amino acids: CASSAGQGYNEQFF.

This chain uses TRBV6-5 with TRBJ2-1; 11 bases are shared with TRBD2. V lost 5 bases to trimming and J lost 4 bases; unmatched junction nucleotides: 4. CDR3 length: 15 residues. Germline loops: CDR1 MNHEY, CDR2 SVGAGI. This CDR3 reads CASSLIAGGYNEQFF. DNA for the CDR3: TGTGCCAGCAGTCTAATAGCGGGGGGGTACAATGAGCAGTTCTTC.

The rearrangement uses TRBV4-1 and TRBJ2-1, with D possibly matching TRBD2 (6 bases). Germline CDR1 reads MGHRA; CDR2 reads YSYEKL. CDR3 length: 14 amino acids. The V and J ends lost 5 bases and 7 bases respectively, with 15 bases between them. DNA of the CDR3: TGCGCCAGCAGCAATCGGGGCGGGGAAAATGAGCAGTTCTTC. It yields the protein CASSNRGGENEQFF.

CDR3 nucleotides: TGCGCCAGCAGCCCTGGACAGGGAACCTACAATGAGCAGTTCTTC. Residues: CASSPGQGTYNEQFF. The genes are TRBV5-1 and TRBJ2-1, with 8 bases aligning to TRBD1. After removal of 4 bases from V and 2 bases from J, the junction contained 5 bases not matched to a gene. This CDR3 has 15 residues. The germline V gene encodes CDR1 SGHRS and CDR2 YFSETQ.

V and J are TRBV5-1 and TRBJ2-3; D uncertain. Looked up from germline, CDR1 is SGHRS and CDR2 is YFSETQ. This CDR3 has 15 amino acids. V lost 0 bases and J lost 0, with 8 bases in between. The CDR3 coding sequence is TGCGCCAGCAGCTTGGATCGGTTTAGCACAGATACGCAGTATTTT. This gives the protein CASSLDRFSTDTQYF.

This clone was detected only once. The gene calls are TRBV6-5 and TRBJ1-1; weak D call: TRBD1 (6 bases). V lost 2 bases to trimming and J lost 1 base, with 11 bases between them. The CDR3 extends over 15 amino acids. Germline V gene sequence: CDR1 MNHEY, CDR2 SVGAGI. The CDR3 loop is CASSYDPQGNTEAFF. For the CDR3, the DNA is TGTGCCAGCAGTTACGATCCACAGGGGAACACTGAAGCTTTCTTT.

The chain recombines TRBV18 with TRBJ2-1, with TRBD2 identical over 14 bases. The CDR3 sequence is 16 residues long. Germline lookup yields CDR1 KGHSH and CDR2 LQKENI. V lost 3 bases, J lost 9 bases, and 7 bases stayed unmatched. CDR3 amino acids: CASSPPGLAGGLEQFF. CDR3 DNA sequence: TGTGCCAGCTCACCCCCCGGACTAGCGGGGGGCCTTGAGCAGTTCTTC. The full variable domain, completed using reference TRBV18 and TRBJ2-1, is NAGVMQNPRHLVRRRGQEARLRCSPMKGHSHVYWYRQLPEEGLKFMVYLQKENIIDESGMPKERFSAEFPKEGPSILRIQQVVRGDSAAYFCASSPPGLAGGLEQFFGPGTRLTVL.

V and J are TRBV6-6 and TRBJ2-1; TRBD2 matches 10 bases. The CDR3 spans 14 residues. The trim removed 7 bases at V and 6 bases at J, leaving 6 bases unmatched. Per the germline V gene, CDR1 is MNHNY and CDR2 is SVGAGI (reference sequence). Here the CDR3 reads CASISGGVLNEQFF. In nucleotides, the CDR3 is TGTGCCAGCATCAGCGGGGGGGTACTCAATGAGCAGTTCTTC.

The gene calls are TRBV5-6 and TRBJ2-7, with D possibly matching TRBD2 (5 bases). The V and J ends lost 4 bases and 9 bases respectively, with 17 bases between them. Germline CDR1 SGHDT, CDR2 YYEEEE. The CDR3 is 13 amino acids. The CDR3 bases are TGTGCCAGCAGCCTAGGGAGTTATAGTGGGCAGTACTTC. This encodes CASSLGSYSGQYF.

This chain connects TRBV19 to TRBJ2-3; 7 bases line up with TRBD2. V lost 6 bases to trimming and J lost 4 bases; unmatched junction nucleotides: 10. Germline V CDR1 and CDR2: LNHDA, SQIVND (reference sequence). This CDR3 has 15 amino acids. The CDR3 coding sequence is TGTGCCAGTAGGGGTCAAGCGGGGACCCCAGATACGCAGTATTTT. As protein: CASRGQAGTPDTQYF.

The chain links TRBV7-2 to TRBJ2-3; 9 positions agree with TRBD2. The germline V gene has CDR1 SGHTA and CDR2 FQGNSA. This CDR3 has 15 residues. Unmatched junction bases numbered 3, after V lost 4 bases and J lost 1 base. This CDR3 reads CASSSLAGGTDTQYF. In DNA form, the CDR3 reads TGTGCCAGCAGCTCGTTAGCGGGGGGCACAGATACGCAGTATTTT.

J is TRBJ2-3 and V is TRBV3-1 (or the pseudogene TRBV3-2); TRBD1 matches 10 bases. The CDR3 sequence is 18 residues long. Germline CDR1 LGHDT, CDR2 YNNKEL (reference sequence). V lost 2 bases to trimming and J lost 1 base; unmatched junction nucleotides: 9. The CDR3, as DNA: TGTGCCAGCAGCCAATCCCGGGACAGGGGCACTCGCACAGATACGCAGTATTTT. Its translation: CASSQSRDRGTRTDTQYF.

This chain connects TRBV24-1 to TRBJ1-2, with 9 bases that match TRBD1. The ends lost 4 bases at V and 2 bases at J; junction bases unmatched: 7. CDR1 and CDR2 (germline): KGHDR, SFDVKD. The CDR3 loop spans 16 amino acids. CDR3 in DNA: TGTGCCACCAGTGAGTCGACAGGGGGTGGAAACTATGGCTACACCTTC. It specifies CATSESTGGGNYGYTF.

This chain connects TRBV28 to TRBJ1-2; perhaps TRBD1 as D (6 bases). V shed 2 bases and J shed 5 bases, with 15 bases lying between them. The CDR3 is 15 amino acids. CDR1 is MDHEN and CDR2 is SYDVKM in the germline V gene. CDR3 protein: CASSLRAGVEYGYTF. DNA for the CDR3: TGTGCCAGCAGTTTAAGGGCAGGGGTCGAGTATGGCTACACCTTC.

The chain recombines TRBV28 with TRBJ2-3, with 7 bases fitting TRBD1. Germline loops: CDR1 MDHEN, CDR2 SYDVKM. With 3 bases clipped from V and 1 base from J, the junction kept 4 bases outside the gene matches. The CDR3 consists of 15 residues. The CDR3 DNA follows: TGTGCCAGCAGTTTCGACAGGGTAGGCACAGATACGCAGTATTTT. Residues: CASSFDRVGTDTQYF.

DNA of the CDR3: TGTGCCAGCAGTTACCCCCCGGATACGCAGTATTTT. It is translated as CASSYPPDTQYF. This rearrangement joins TRBV6-2 or TRBV6-3 to TRBJ2-3; D not resolved. V was shortened by 2 bases and J by 6 bases, with 6 bases between the two germline ends. This CDR3 contains 12 residues. Germline CDR1 is MNHEY and CDR2 is SVGEGT.

V and J are TRBV30 and TRBJ2-5; D is ambiguous. The CDR3 totals 13 residues. V lost 5 bases to trimming and J lost 2 bases, with 12 bases between them. Germline CDR1 is GTSNPN and CDR2 is SVGIG (reference sequence). CDR3 nucleotide sequence: TGTGCCTGGTCTAGGTTCCCTCAAGAGACCCAGTACTTC. It translates to CAWSRFPQETQYF. The full variable domain, in which reference TRBV30 and TRBJ2-5 provide the parts outside the CDR3, is SQTIHQWPATLVQPVGSPLSLECTVEGTSNPNLYWYRQAAGRGLQLLFYSVGIGQISSEVPQNLSASRPQDRQFILSSKKLLLSDSGFYLCAWSRFPQETQYFGPGTRLLVL.